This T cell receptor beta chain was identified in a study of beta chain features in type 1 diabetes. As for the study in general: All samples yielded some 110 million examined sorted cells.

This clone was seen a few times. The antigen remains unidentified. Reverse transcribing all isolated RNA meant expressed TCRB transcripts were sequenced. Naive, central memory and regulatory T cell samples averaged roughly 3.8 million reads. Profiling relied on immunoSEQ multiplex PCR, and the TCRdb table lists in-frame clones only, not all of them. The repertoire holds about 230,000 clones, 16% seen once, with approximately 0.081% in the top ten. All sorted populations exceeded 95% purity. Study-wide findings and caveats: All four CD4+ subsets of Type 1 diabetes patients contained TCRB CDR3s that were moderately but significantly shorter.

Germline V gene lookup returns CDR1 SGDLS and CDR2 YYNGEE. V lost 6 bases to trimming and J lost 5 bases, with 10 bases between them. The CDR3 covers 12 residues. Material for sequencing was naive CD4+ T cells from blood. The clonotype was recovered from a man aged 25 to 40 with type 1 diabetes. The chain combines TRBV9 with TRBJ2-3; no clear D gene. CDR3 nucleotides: TGTGCCAGCACCTCCGGTGGAGATACGCAGTATTTT. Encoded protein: CASTSGGDTQYF.